The 27 T cell receptor beta chains listed next were all sequenced from one sample in a study of immune cell composition in non-small cell lung cancer. Measured with immunoSEQ multiplex PCR; TCRdb has only the in-frame clones, and not every one. The sample comprises 14,000 or so clones, 81% of which are singletons, and around 10% rests with the top ten. Sequencing used lung tumor tissue. Source of these receptors: a human donor with non-small cell lung cancer.

A word on this clone: This same CDR3 is encoded by further DNA sequences in the sample. The chain links TRBV30 to TRBJ2-3; TRBD1 might be the D (6 bases). The V and J ends lost 4 bases and 1 base respectively, with 15 bases between them. The CDR3 sequence is 15 residues long. Germline CDR1 and CDR2: GTSNPN and SVGIG (reference sequence). The CDR3, as DNA: TGTGCCTGGACGATCGGGGCAGGGGGCACAGATACGCAGTATTTT. It is translated as CAWTIGAGGTDTQYF.

This clone turned up a few times. This chain connects TRBV7-6 to TRBJ1-1, with a weak D call TRBD1 (6 bases). Trimming pared 5 bases from V and 3 bases from J, leaving 16 bases between. The CDR3 runs to 15 residues. Germline V gene data show CDR1 as SGHVS and CDR2 as FNYEAQ. The CDR3 reads CASSRPGAVDTEAFF. The CDR3 DNA reads TGTGCCAGCAGCCGGCCGGGGGCCGTGGACACTGAAGCTTTCTTT.

V gene TRBV30 combines with J gene TRBJ2-7; TRBD1 aligns across 7 bases. The trim removed 1 base at V and 0 bases at J, leaving 6 bases unmatched. The CDR3 is 15 residues long. Germline V lookup: CDR1 GTSNPN, CDR2 SVGIG (reference sequence). CDR3 residues: CAWSGTGMSSYEQYF. For the CDR3, the DNA is TGTGCCTGGAGTGGGACAGGTATGAGCTCCTACGAGCAGTACTTC.

The V and J genes are TRBV5-1 and TRBJ1-4; D is undetermined. This CDR3 has 15 residues. The V gene's germline CDR1 is SGHRS and CDR2 YFSETQ. Deletions cut 1 base from V and 0 bases from J, with 7 bases between. The CDR3 loop reads CASSLTAATNEKLFF. The CDR3 coding sequence is TGCGCCAGCAGCTTGACCGCCGCAACTAATGAAAAACTGTTTTTT.

This clone was seen once. CDR3 nucleotides: TGTGCCAGCAGTGACGAGACAGGGGGCGTTTTGGGAAAACTGTTTTTT. Protein: CASSDETGGVLGKLFF. This chain links TRBV2 with TRBJ1-4, with TRBD1 identical over 10 bases. Trimming at V came to 3 bases and at J to 10 bases, leaving 11 bases not matched to a gene. Germline loops: CDR1 SNHLY, CDR2 FYNNEI. The length of the CDR3 is 16 residues.

The V call is TRBV6-5, the J call TRBJ1-2, with D possibly being TRBD1 (5 bases). There are 14 residues in the CDR3. The V end was cut by 6 bases, the J end by 4 bases, with 15 bases between. Germline V CDR1 and CDR2: MNHEY, SVGAGI. The CDR3, as DNA: TGTGCCAGCAGCCAACAAGGGACCGTCTATGGCTACACCTTC. Protein sequence: CASSQQGTVYGYTF.

The chain couples TRBV28 to TRBJ2-4; D is uncertain. V dropped 4 bases and J dropped 1 base, with 14 bases sitting between them. CDR1 and CDR2 (germline): MDHEN, SYDVKM. The CDR3 runs to 16 residues. This CDR3 is CASSSSLPRAKNIQYF. CDR3 coding DNA: TGTGCCAGCAGTTCGTCGCTGCCACGGGCCAAAAACATTCAGTACTTC.

This clone appeared a few times. The J gene is TRBJ2-1, the V gene TRBV19; 9 nucleotides agree with TRBD2. J gave up 12 bases and V 6 bases, and 21 bases lay outside the gene matches. There are 17 residues in the CDR3. Germline CDR1 is LNHDA and CDR2 is SQIVND (reference sequence). Here the CDR3 DNA reads TGTGCCAGTAGAGTATTGGCCGGGGCTAGCGGGATGGGTGGGCAGTTCTTC. Protein product: CASRVLAGASGMGGQFF.

J is TRBJ2-1 and V is TRBV28; D possibly corresponds to TRBD2 (6 bases). The CDR3 has 15 amino acids. V lost 4 bases and J lost 5, with 15 bases in between. The germline V gene has CDR1 MDHEN and CDR2 SYDVKM. The chain's CDR3 is CASSYGGTDNNEQFF. In nucleotides, the CDR3 is TGTGCCAGCAGTTACGGCGGGACGGATAACAATGAGCAGTTCTTC.

In its sample, this clone was seen a few times. The chain couples TRBV6-1 to TRBJ1-1; D perhaps matches TRBD1 (6 bases). The CDR3 has 17 residues. Germline CDR1 and CDR2: MNHNS and SASEGT. Trimming removed 2 bases from V and 4 bases from J, with 20 bases in between. In DNA, the CDR3 is TGTGCCAGCAGTGAATTCGGGTTGGGGGGCGGTGGCACTGAAGCTTTCTTT. This translates into CASSEFGLGGGGTEAFF.

The V and J genes are TRBV11-3 and TRBJ2-1; D perhaps matches TRBD2 (5 bases). Germline V lookup: CDR1 SGHNT, CDR2 YENEEA. The CDR3 loop spans 13 amino acids. The ends were cut back, 5 bases at V and 9 bases at J, with 14 bases in the middle. CDR3 in DNA: TGTGCCAGCAGCCCAGAGGGCCGGGGTGAGCAGTTCTTC. It encodes CASSPEGRGEQFF.

The chain recombines TRBV7-2 with TRBJ2-5; 12 bases line up with TRBD2. The CDR3 covers 14 residues. After removal of 5 bases from V and 5 bases from J, the junction contained 3 bases not matched to a gene. Germline assignment: CDR1 SGHTA and CDR2 FQGNSA. In nucleotides, the CDR3 is TGTGCCAGCAGCCAGCTAGCGGGGGGGGAGACCCAGTACTTC. It translates to CASSQLAGGETQYF. Full variable domain (outside the CDR3, taken from reference TRBV7-2 and TRBJ2-5): GAGVSQSPSNKVTEKGKDVELRCDPISGHTALYWYRQSLGQGLEFLIYFQGNSAPDKSGLPSDRFSAERTGGSVSTLTIQRTQQEDSAVYLCASSQLAGGETQYFGPGTRLLVL.

V gene TRBV30 combines with J gene TRBJ2-1, with TRBD2 identical over 8 bases. The germline gives CDR1 GTSNPN, CDR2 SVGIG (reference sequence). This CDR3 contains 15 residues. With V trimmed by 4 bases and J by 1 base, 6 bases remained unmatched. This CDR3 reads CAWTVGGRSYNEQFF. In DNA, the CDR3 is TGTGCCTGGACCGTGGGCGGGAGGTCCTACAATGAGCAGTTCTTC.

This clone occurred once. V gene TRBV4-2 combines with J gene TRBJ2-1; TRBD2 aligns across 8 bases. Germline V gene sequence: CDR1 LGHNA, CDR2 YNFKEQ. Germline trimming cut 1 base from V and 12 bases from J; bases unmatched to any gene: 8. The CDR3 totals 14 residues. Written as DNA, the CDR3 is TGTGCCAGCAGCCAAGTGACTAGCGAGGGGACGCAGTTCTTC. It codes for CASSQVTSEGTQFF.

The V and J genes are TRBV7-9 and TRBJ2-7; D is perhaps TRBD1 (6 bases). The CDR3 runs 14 residues. Germline CDR1 is SEHNR and CDR2 is FQNEAQ (reference sequence). Trimming stripped 5 bases from V and 0 bases from J, with 11 bases between. The CDR3 DNA follows: TGTGCCAGCAGCCCTACAGGGCTCTCCTACGAGCAGTACTTC. The encoded protein is CASSPTGLSYEQYF.

Only a few counts were recorded for this clone. The chain has TRBV7-9 and TRBJ2-3, with TRBD1 as a possible D gene (6 bases). The germline V gene has CDR1 SEHNR and CDR2 FQNEAQ (reference sequence). V dropped 4 bases and J dropped 4 bases, with 15 bases sitting between them. This CDR3 is built from 15 residues. The CDR3 nucleotides read TGTGCCAGCAGCTCCAGGACAGATCTTGCAGATACGCAGTATTTT. Its translation: CASSSRTDLADTQYF.

This chain uses TRBV5-1 with TRBJ2-3; the D gene is possibly TRBD2 (5 bases). CDR1 is SGHRS, CDR2 YFSETQ, per germline. This CDR3 is 16 amino acids long. V lost 0 bases and J 0 bases, leaving 11 bases between the germline ends. In DNA form, the CDR3 reads TGCGCCAGCAGCTTGGGTTCGGGAACAAGCACAGATACGCAGTATTTT. Residues: CASSLGSGTSTDTQYF.

The V and J genes are TRBV2 and TRBJ1-2; 7 nucleotides align to TRBD1. The CDR3 loop spans 12 amino acids. Germline CDR1 is SNHLY and CDR2 is FYNNEI. V gave up 7 bases and J gave up 7 bases; unmatched junction bases: 6. CDR3 DNA sequence: TGTGCCAGCAACAAGGGGGCGGCTGGCTACACCTTC. Its protein is CASNKGAAGYTF.

The CDR3 DNA reads as TGTGCCAGCAGCTCCCCGGGACAGGTGATTTCTGACTCTGGAAACACCATATATTTT. This sequence encodes CASSSPGQVISDSGNTIYF. The rearrangement links TRBV9 to TRBJ1-3, with 8 bases identical to TRBD1. Germline V CDR1 and CDR2: SGDLS, YYNGEE. Unmatched junction bases numbered 15, after V lost 4 bases and J lost 0 bases. The CDR3 spans 19 residues.

The chain carries TRBV4-1 and TRBJ2-3, with TRBD2 matching over 7 bases. Trimming cost V 3 bases and J 0 bases; bases outside gene matches: 6. Germline CDR1 MGHRA, CDR2 YSYEKL. This CDR3 is built from 16 residues. The CDR3 DNA follows: TGCGCCAGCAGCCATAGGATTAGCGGGAGCACAGATACGCAGTATTTT. Amino acid sequence: CASSHRISGSTDTQYF.

The chain carries TRBV28 and TRBJ2-7; perhaps D is TRBD1 or TRBD2 (5 bases each). Germline CDR1 reads MDHEN; CDR2 reads SYDVKM. Trimming cost V 2 bases and J 2 bases, with 10 bases left between them. The CDR3 is 14 amino acids. The CDR3 region is CASSLGDRAYEQYF. In DNA, the CDR3 is TGTGCCAGCAGTTTAGGGGACCGGGCCTACGAGCAGTACTTC.

In this sample, this clone turned up a few times. The V and J genes are TRBV7-8 and TRBJ2-7; 8 bases are shared with TRBD1. The CDR3 covers 12 residues. Germline CDR1 is SGHVS and CDR2 is FQNEAQ. V dropped 7 bases and J dropped 6; count of bases not matched to a gene: 5. In DNA, the CDR3 is TGTGCCAGCACCGGGGACAGGCGCGAGCAGTACTTC. Amino acids: CASTGDRREQYF.

A remark on this clone: Other DNA sequences in this sample translate to the same CDR3. The chain combines TRBV6-1 with TRBJ1-2, with D unresolved. The CDR3 extends over 13 amino acids. Germline assignment: CDR1 MNHNS and CDR2 SASEGT. The V and J ends lost 4 bases and 7 bases respectively, with 13 bases between them. In nucleotides, the CDR3 is TGTGCCAGCAGTGGGCCGAAAGGGAGTGGCTACACCTTC. Protein product: CASSGPKGSGYTF.

J is TRBJ1-1 and V is TRBV2, with D tentatively TRBD1 (5 bases). CDR3 length: 14 residues. V lost 6 bases to trimming and J lost 5 bases, with 16 bases between them. The germline gives CDR1 SNHLY, CDR2 FYNNEI. As DNA, the CDR3 is TGTGCCAGCAGACCACGGGGCGGAGGAACTGAAGCTTTCTTT. It encodes CASRPRGGGTEAFF.

The chain is built from TRBV28 and TRBJ2-3; 10 bases match TRBD2. This CDR3 comprises 16 residues. The V and J ends lost 3 bases and 1 base, in that order; junction bases with no gene match: 4. Per germline, CDR1 MDHEN and CDR2 SYDVKM. The CDR3 nucleotides read TGTGCCAGCAGTTTCCAACTAGCGGGGCGCACAGATACGCAGTATTTT. Translating gives CASSFQLAGRTDTQYF.

This clone was found once. The chain employs TRBV12-5 and TRBJ2-1; D unclear. The V end lost 0 bases, the J end lost 10 bases, and 19 bases lay between the germline ends. Germline V gives CDR1 LGHNT, CDR2 FRNRAP. This CDR3 contains 16 residues. CDR3 sequence reads: CASGLVGSALKAEQFF. The CDR3 DNA reads as TGTGCTAGTGGTTTGGTAGGGTCGGCCCTAAAGGCGGAGCAGTTCTTC.

This clone was found a few times. Its ends do not fully match the called genes, so a read error is possible. The V gene is TRBV2, the J gene TRBJ1-3; D gene unclear. The CDR3 consists of 14 residues. Germline loops: CDR1 SNHLY, CDR2 FYNNEI. The CDR3 loop is CASRPAASGNTICF. In DNA form, the CDR3 reads TGTGCCAGCAGACCTGCCGCCTCTGGAAACACCATATGTTTT.